This T cell receptor beta chain comes out of a study of CD8 T cells in Susac syndrome. Random hexamers were used to reverse transcribe roughly 0.45 to 1 ug of RNA. Amplification of TCR beta CDR3 was carried out by immunoSEQ multiplex PCR, which covered 54 Vbeta and 13 Jbeta segments. TCRdb analysed the immunoSEQ multiplex PCR reads with MiXCR anew, one entry per CDR3 protein. The sample yields around 160,000 distinct CDR3 sequences, 85% to 95% seen once. The authors sequenced TCR beta from blood CD8+ and CD4+ T cells. Healthy donors formed controls matched for age and sex. What was sequenced was CD4+ T cells from PBMCs. The sequence derives from a human donor in good health.

CDR3 region: CASSPGTANYEQYF. The CDR3 DNA follows: TGTGCCAGCAGCCCCGGGACAGCAAACTACGAGCAGTACTTC. This chain uses TRBV6-6 with TRBJ2-7, with 7 nucleotides matching TRBD1. The germline CDR1 and CDR2 sequences are MNHNY and SVGAGI (reference sequence). Germline trimming cut 6 bases from V and 3 bases from J; bases unmatched to any gene: 8. This CDR3 is built from 14 residues.